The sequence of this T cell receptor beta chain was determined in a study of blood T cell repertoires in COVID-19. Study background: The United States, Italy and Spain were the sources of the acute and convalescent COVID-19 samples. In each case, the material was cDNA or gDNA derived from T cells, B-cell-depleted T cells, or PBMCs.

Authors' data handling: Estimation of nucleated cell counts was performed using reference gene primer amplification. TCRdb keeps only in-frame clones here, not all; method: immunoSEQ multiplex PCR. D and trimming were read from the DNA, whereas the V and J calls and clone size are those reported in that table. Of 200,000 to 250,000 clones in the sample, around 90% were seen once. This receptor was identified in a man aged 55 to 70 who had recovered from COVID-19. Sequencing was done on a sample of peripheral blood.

The CDR3 sequence: CASSQDLRSGLSGETQYF. CDR3 DNA sequence: TGTGCCAGCAGCCAAGATCTGAGATCCGGACTCAGCGGCGAGACCCAGTACTTC. The genes are TRBV4-2 and TRBJ2-5; D perhaps matches TRBD2 (5 bases). The CDR3 spans 18 residues. The V end was cut by 0 bases, the J end by 5 bases, with 22 bases between. Germline V gene sequence: CDR1 LGHNA, CDR2 YNFKEQ.